These T cell receptor beta chains were read from a single sample in a study of graft-versus-host responses after intestinal transplantation. Clones were sequenced by immunoSEQ multiplex PCR, and TCRdb holds only the in-frame ones, with some missing. The sample yields tens of thousands of clones, 95% seen once. These receptors have no identified antigens. Material: unstimulated CD8+ T cells sorted from spleen or lymph node cells, obtained before transplant. These receptors were obtained from a human donor who was the organ donor for an intestinal transplant. The CDR3 runs from the conserved cysteine through the conserved F or W. A D gene is named only where the DNA matches it firmly. The size entry is marked missing in some rows and otherwise reads once, few, many or a size class.

V gene	J gene	D gene	clone size	CDR3 protein	CDR3 DNA
TRBV7-9	TRBJ1-4	-	few	CATGSATNEKLFF	TGTGCCACCGGCTCCGCAACTAATGAAAAACTGTTTTTT
TRBV4-1	TRBJ1-5	TRBD1	-	CASSVGTGNQPQHF	TGCGCCAGCAGCGTCGGGACAGGCAATCAGCCCCAGCATTTT
TRBV7-2	TRBJ1-2	-	-	CASSLGYSVGAGDLGYTF	TGTGCCAGCAGCTTAGGGTATTCAGTCGGTGCAGGGGATTTGGGCTACACCTTC
TRBV7-9	TRBJ2-7	TRBD2	-	CASSPGGEQYF	TGTGCCAGCAGCCCGGGGGGGGAGCAGTACTTC
TRBV29-1	TRBJ1-1	-	-	CSVEYGIGTEAFF	TGCAGCGTTGAATACGGGATCGGCACTGAAGCTTTCTTT
TRBV7-8	TRBJ2-3	TRBD1	-	CASSIGTGVGTDTQYF	TGTGCCAGCAGCATAGGGACAGGGGTTGGCACAGATACGCAGTATTTT
TRBV19	TRBJ2-3	TRBD1	-	CASSKVQQGIKLDTQYF	TGTGCCAGTAGCAAAGTCCAACAGGGGATCAAACTAGATACGCAGTATTTT
TRBV30	TRBJ1-1	-	-	CAWSATGNTEAFF	TGTGCCTGGAGTGCCACAGGGAACACTGAAGCTTTCTTT
TRBV27	TRBJ2-7	-	once	CASSQLPPPGSYEQYF	TGTGCCAGCAGTCAACTCCCCCCGCCAGGCTCCTACGAGCAGTACTTC
TRBV7-3	TRBJ1-1	-	-	CASSSSGGAPEAFF	TGTGCCAGCAGCTCCAGTGGGGGGGCCCCTGAAGCTTTCTTT
TRBV7-6	TRBJ2-3	-	-	CASRGLLEGTTDTQYF	TGTGCCAGCAGAGGTTTATTGGAGGGCACCACAGATACGCAGTATTTT
TRBV5-1	TRBJ2-1	-	-	CASAPWEGGAGNNEQFF	TGCGCCAGCGCCCCGTGGGAAGGGGGGGCGGGCAACAATGAGCAGTTCTTC
TRBV2	TRBJ1-1	-	-	CASSEQVNTEAFF	TGTGCCAGCAGTGAACAGGTGAACACTGAAGCTTTCTTT
TRBV2	TRBJ2-7	-	-	CASSESEEQAYEQYF	TGTGCCAGCAGTGAATCGGAGGAACAAGCCTACGAGCAGTACTTC
TRBV11-2	TRBJ1-3	TRBD1	-	CASSFHQGDISGNTIYF	TGTGCCAGCAGCTTCCACCAGGGGGATATCTCTGGAAACACCATATATTTT
TRBV4-2	TRBJ2-1	-	-	CASSQEAAVGSYNEQFF	TGTGCCAGCAGCCAAGAGGCGGCAGTGGGATCCTACAATGAGCAGTTCTTC
TRBV13	TRBJ2-5	-	-	CASSSESDGQETQYF	TGTGCCAGCAGCTCCGAAAGCGACGGACAAGAGACCCAGTACTTC
TRBV4-1	TRBJ1-4	-	-	CASSQVRGGSEKLFF	TGCGCCAGCAGCCAAGTGAGGGGAGGGAGTGAAAAACTGTTTTTT
TRBV7-6	TRBJ1-2	-	-	CASSLVGHPLTF	TGTGCCAGCAGCTTAGTGGGGCACCCACTCACCTTC
TRBV4-2	TRBJ2-5	-	-	CASSQPIGVQETQYF	TGTGCCAGCAGCCAACCCATTGGGGTCCAAGAGACCCAGTACTTC
TRBV5-1	TRBJ2-1	TRBD1	-	CASSNGQGVYEQFF	TGCGCCAGCAGCAACGGACAGGGGGTTTATGAGCAGTTCTTC
TRBV2	TRBJ1-1	-	-	CASSEAGNLRGTEAFF	TGTGCCAGCAGTGAGGCAGGGAACCTTAGGGGCACTGAAGCTTTCTTT